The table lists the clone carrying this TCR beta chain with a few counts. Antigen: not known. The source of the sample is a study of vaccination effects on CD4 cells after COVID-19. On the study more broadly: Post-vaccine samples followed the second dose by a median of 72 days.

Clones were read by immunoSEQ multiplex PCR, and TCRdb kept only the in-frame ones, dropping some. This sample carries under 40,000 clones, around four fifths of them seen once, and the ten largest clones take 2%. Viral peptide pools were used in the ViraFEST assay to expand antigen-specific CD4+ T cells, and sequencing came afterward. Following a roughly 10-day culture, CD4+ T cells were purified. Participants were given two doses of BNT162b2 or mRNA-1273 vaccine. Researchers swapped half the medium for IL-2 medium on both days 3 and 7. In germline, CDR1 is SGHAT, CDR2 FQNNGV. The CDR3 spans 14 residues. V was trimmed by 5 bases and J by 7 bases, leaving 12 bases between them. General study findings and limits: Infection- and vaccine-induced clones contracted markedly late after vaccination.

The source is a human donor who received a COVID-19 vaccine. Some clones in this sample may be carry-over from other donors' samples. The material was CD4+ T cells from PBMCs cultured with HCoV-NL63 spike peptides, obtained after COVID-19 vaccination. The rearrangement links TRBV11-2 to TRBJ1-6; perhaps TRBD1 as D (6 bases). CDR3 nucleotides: TGTGCCAGCAGCAACAGGGTTGACAATTCACCCCTCCACTTT. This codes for CASSNRVDNSPLHF.